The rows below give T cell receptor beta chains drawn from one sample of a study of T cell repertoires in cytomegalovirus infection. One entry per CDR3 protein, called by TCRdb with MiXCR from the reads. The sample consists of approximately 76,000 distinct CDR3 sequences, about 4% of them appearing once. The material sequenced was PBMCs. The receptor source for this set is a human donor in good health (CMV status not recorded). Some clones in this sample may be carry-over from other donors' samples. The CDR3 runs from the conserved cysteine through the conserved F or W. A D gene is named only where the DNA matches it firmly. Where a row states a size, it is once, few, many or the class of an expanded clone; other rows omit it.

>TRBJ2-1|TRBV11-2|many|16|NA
TGTGCCAGCAGCTTAGTCCGGGACACGAGATACAATGAGCAGTTCTTC
CASSLVRDTRYNEQFF
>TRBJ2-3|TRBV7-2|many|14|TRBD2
TGTGCCAGCAGCCGACGGACTAGGCAAGATACGCAGTATTTT
CASSRRTRQDTQYF
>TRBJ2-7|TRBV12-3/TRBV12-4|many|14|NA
TGTGCCAGCAGTTCGAACTTCCAAGGGTACGAGCAGTACTTC
CASSSNFQGYEQYF
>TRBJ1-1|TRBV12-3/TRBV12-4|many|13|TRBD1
TGTGCCAGCAGTCGACAGGGGTACACTGAAGCTTTCTTT
CASSRQGYTEAFF
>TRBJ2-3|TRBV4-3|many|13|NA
TGCGCCAGCAGCCAAGAACTCCGTTACCCCCAGTATTTT
CASSQELRYPQYF
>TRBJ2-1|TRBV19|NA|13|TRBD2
TGTGCCAGTAGTATAGAGCGGGGGAATAGGCAGTTCTTC
CASSIERGNRQFF
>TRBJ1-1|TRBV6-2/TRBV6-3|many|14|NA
TGTGCCAGCAAAGACTCCCCGACGGCAACTGAAGCTTTCTTT
CASKDSPTATEAFF
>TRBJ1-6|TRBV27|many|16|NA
TGTGCCAGCAGTTTATCCCCCCCGGGGGAAAATTCACCCCTCCACTTT
CASSLSPPGENSPLHF
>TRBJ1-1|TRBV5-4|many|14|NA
TGTGCCAGCAGCCCGGACAACAGAAACACTGAAGCTTTCTTT
CASSPDNRNTEAFF
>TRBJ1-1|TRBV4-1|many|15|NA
TGCGCCAGCAGCCAAGATCGCAGGGGGAACACTGAAGCTTTCTTT
CASSQDRRGNTEAFF
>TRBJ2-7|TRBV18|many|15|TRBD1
TGTGCCAGCTCACCCCCCGGGACAGGGGAAAATTTGCAGTACTTC
CASSPPGTGENLQYF
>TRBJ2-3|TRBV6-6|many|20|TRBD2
TGTGCCAGCAGTTACTCGGCTACTACCGGGACTAGCGGGGGCACAGATACGCAGTATTTT
CASSYSATTGTSGGTDTQYF
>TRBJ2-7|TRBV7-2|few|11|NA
TGTGCCAGCAGCTTACGGCACGAGCAGTACTTC
CASSLRHEQYF
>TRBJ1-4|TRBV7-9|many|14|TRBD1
TGTGCCAGCAGCCGAAACAGGGGGCTTGAAAAACTGTTTTTT
CASSRNRGLEKLFF
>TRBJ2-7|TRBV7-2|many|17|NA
TGTGCCAGCAGCTTAGCGCATGGCAGGACAATCTCCTACGAGCAGTACTTC
CASSLAHGRTISYEQYF
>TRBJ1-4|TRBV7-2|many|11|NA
TGTGCCAGCAGGATAAATGAAAAACTGTTTTTT
CASRINEKLFF
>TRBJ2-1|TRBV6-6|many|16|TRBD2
TGTGCCAGCAGTTACCTCTCTTCTAGCGGGGGGCATGAGCAGTTCTTC
CASSYLSSSGGHEQFF
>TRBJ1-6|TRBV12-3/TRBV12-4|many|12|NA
TGTGCCAGCAGTTTGTCGGTTTCACCCCTCCACTTT
CASSLSVSPLHF
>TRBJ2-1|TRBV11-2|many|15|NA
TGTGCCAGCACCACATATCGGACCTCCTACAATGAGCAGTTCTTC
CASTTYRTSYNEQFF
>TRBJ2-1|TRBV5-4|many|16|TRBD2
TGTGCCAGCTCAAGTCGGACTAGCGGGGGGGCGAATGAGCAGTTCTTC
CASSSRTSGGANEQFF
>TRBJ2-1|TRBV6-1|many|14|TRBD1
TGTGCCAGCACTCGATCCAGGGGGAATAATGAGCAGTTCTTC
CASTRSRGNNEQFF
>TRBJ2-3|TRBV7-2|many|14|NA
TGTGCCAGCAGCTTAGCCGGGGTCACAGATACGCAGTATTTT
CASSLAGVTDTQYF
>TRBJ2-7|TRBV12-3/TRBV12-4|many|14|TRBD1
TGTGCCAGCAGTAGCTACGGACAGGGAAGCGAGCAGTACTTC
CASSSYGQGSEQYF
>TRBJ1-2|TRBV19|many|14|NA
TGTGCCAGTAGTACGACCGCGTCTACCTATGGCTACACCTTC
CASSTTASTYGYTF
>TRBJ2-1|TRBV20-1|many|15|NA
TGCAGTGCTAGTTCGACCGGTGAGCCCTACAATGAGCAGTTCTTC
CSASSTGEPYNEQFF
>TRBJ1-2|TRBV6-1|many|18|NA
TGTGCCAGCAGACTCAGGGCCCGGCGTGATTCCAGCACCGATGGCTACACCTTC
CASRLRARRDSSTDGYTF
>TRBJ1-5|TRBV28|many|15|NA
TGTGCCAGCAGCCCGGCGGGGGTTAGCAATCAGCCCCAGCATTTT
CASSPAGVSNQPQHF
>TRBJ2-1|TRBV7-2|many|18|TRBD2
TGTGCCAGCAGCCGAAAGAAGGGACTAGCGGGGGGGGCTAATGAGCAGTTCTTC
CASSRKKGLAGGANEQFF
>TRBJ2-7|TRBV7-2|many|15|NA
TGTGCCACCACACCCGACAGCTGGAGCTCCTACGAGCAGTACTTC
CATTPDSWSSYEQYF
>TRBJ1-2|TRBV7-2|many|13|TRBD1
TGTGCCAGCAGCTTTACAGGGGTAGGTGGCTACACCTTC
CASSFTGVGGYTF
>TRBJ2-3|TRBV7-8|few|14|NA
TGTGCCAGCAGCTTAGCGCCGAAAACAGATGCGCAGTATTTT
CASSLAPKTDAQYF
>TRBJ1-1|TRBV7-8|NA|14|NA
TGTGCCAGCAGCACCGAAAAACCGAACACTGAAGCTTTCTTT
CASSTEKPNTEAFF
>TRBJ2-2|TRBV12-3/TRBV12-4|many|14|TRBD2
TGTGCCAGCAGTTTTGGGGGGGACACCGGGGAGCTGTTTTTT
CASSFGGDTGELFF
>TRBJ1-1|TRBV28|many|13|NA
TGTGCCAGCAGCCTACCCCAGGGCACTGAAGCTTTCTTT
CASSLPQGTEAFF
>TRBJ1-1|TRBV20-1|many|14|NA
TGCAGTGCTAGAGATTCCAGGGCGAACACTGAAGCTTTCTTT
CSARDSRANTEAFF
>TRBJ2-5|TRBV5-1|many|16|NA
TGCGCCAGCACCCCCGGGGGCGGCTATAACCAAGAGACCCAGTACTTC
CASTPGGGYNQETQYF
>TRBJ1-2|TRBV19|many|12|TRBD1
TGTGCCAGTAGTAGTCAGGGGGATGGCTACACCTTC
CASSSQGDGYTF
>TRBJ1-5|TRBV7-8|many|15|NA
TGTGCCAGCAGCCCCCGGGACGGGGAAGGGCAGCCCCAGCATTTT
CASSPRDGEGQPQHF
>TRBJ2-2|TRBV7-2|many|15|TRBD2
TGTGCCAGCAGCCAAGGACTAGCAAGGGCCGGGGAGCTGTTTTTT
CASSQGLARAGELFF
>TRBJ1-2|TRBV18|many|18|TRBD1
TGTGCCAGCTCACCACTCGGGAAAGGACAGGGGAAACAAGGTGGCTACACCTTC
CASSPLGKGQGKQGGYTF
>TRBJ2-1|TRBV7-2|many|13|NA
TGTGCCAGCAGCCCTCCGGGGGTCAATGAGCAGTTCTTC
CASSPPGVNEQFF
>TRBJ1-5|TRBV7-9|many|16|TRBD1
TGTGCCAGCAGCTCCGGGACAGGGGAGCCGCGACAGCCCCAGCATTTT
CASSSGTGEPRQPQHF
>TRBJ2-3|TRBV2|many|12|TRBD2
TGTGCCAGCACGAGCGGGGGAAATACGCAGTATTTT
CASTSGGNTQYF
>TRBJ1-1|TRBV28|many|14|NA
TGTGCCAGCAGTGATACAACCCTGAACACTGAAGCTTTCTTT
CASSDTTLNTEAFF
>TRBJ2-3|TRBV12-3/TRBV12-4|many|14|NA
TGTGCCAGCAGCCTGGAGCAGAGCACAGATACGCAGTATTTT
CASSLEQSTDTQYF
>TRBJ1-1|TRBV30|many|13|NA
TGTGCCTGGAGCCTGGGGCGGGGGACTGAAGCTTTCTTT
CAWSLGRGTEAFF
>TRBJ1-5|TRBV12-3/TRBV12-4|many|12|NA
TGTGCCAGCACTACCGAAAGAAGGGCCCAGCATTTT
CASTTERRAQHF
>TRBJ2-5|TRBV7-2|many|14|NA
TGTGCCAGCAGCTTAGTGGGTTCCGGGGAGACCCAGTACTTC
CASSLVGSGETQYF
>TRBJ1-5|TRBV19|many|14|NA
TGTGCCAGTACCCGGGGGGGCCTAGGTCAGCCCCAGCATTTT
CASTRGGLGQPQHF
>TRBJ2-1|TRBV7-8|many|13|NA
TGTGCCAGCAGCTCTCCTAAGGACAATGAGCAGTTCTTC
CASSSPKDNEQFF
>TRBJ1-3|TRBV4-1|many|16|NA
TGCGCCAGCAGCCAAGCACAACGGCTCGTAGGAAACACCATATATTTT
CASSQAQRLVGNTIYF
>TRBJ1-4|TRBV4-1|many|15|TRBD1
TGCGCCAGCGTATCGGACAGGGGAGGGGACGAAAAACTGTTTTTT
CASVSDRGGDEKLFF
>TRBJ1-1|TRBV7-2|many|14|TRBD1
TGTGCCAGCAGCTTAAGAACAGGGGGCACTGAAGCTTTCTTT
CASSLRTGGTEAFF